Listed below are T cell receptor beta chains from one sample, sequenced in a study of blood T cell repertoires in COVID-19. Produced via immunoSEQ multiplex PCR; TCRdb's table is partial and in-frame only. The data show about 350,000 clones, about 92% seen once. Sequencing was done on a sample of peripheral blood. The receptors derive from a woman aged 55-70 years with COVID-19, enrolled during active disease. Each CDR3 is given with its conserved first and last residue. Each record gives: J gene, clone size, D gene, V gene, CDR3 length, CDR3 DNA, CDR3 protein. A D gene is named only where the DNA matches it firmly. Expanded clones are given a class, and other clones once, few, many or no size at all.

J: TRBJ2-2; size: -; D: TRBD2; V: TRBV6-5; length: 12; DNA: TGTGCCAGCAACGGGGGGACCGGGGAGCTGTTTTTT; CDR3: CASNGGTGELFF
J: TRBJ2-7; size: -; D: -; V: TRBV19; length: 12; DNA: TGTGCCAGTAGTCAGGGGACGGGCGAGCAGTACTTC; CDR3: CASSQGTGEQYF
J: TRBJ2-2; size: -; D: -; V: TRBV3-1/TRBV3-2; length: 13; DNA: TGTGCCAGCAGCCAACCACAGGGTAGGGAGCTGTTTTTT; CDR3: CASSQPQGRELFF
J: TRBJ2-2; size: -; D: -; V: TRBV13; length: 17; DNA: TGTGCCAGCAGCCCCCGAAGGGGCCTCGGCGTCACCGGGGAGCTGTTTTTT; CDR3: CASSPRRGLGVTGELFF
J: TRBJ1-2; size: -; D: -; V: TRBV25-1; length: 14; DNA: TGTGCCAGCAGTGAATTGGGACAACGGCATGGCTACACCTTC; CDR3: CASSELGQRHGYTF
J: TRBJ1-1; size: -; D: -; V: TRBV19; length: 13; DNA: TGTGCCAGTAGTATAGCAGTCAACACTGAAGCTTTCTTT; CDR3: CASSIAVNTEAFF
J: TRBJ1-5; size: -; D: -; V: TRBV21-1; length: 16; DNA: TGTGCCAGCAGAAGGCCGGGGGGGCGAGCAACTCAGCCCCAGCATTTT; CDR3: CASRRPGGRATQPQHF
J: TRBJ2-3; size: -; D: TRBD2; V: TRBV5-1; length: 16; DNA: TGCGCCAGCAGCACCGCTAGCGGGGGCAGCACAGATACGCAGTATTTT; CDR3: CASSTASGGSTDTQYF
J: TRBJ1-1; size: -; D: TRBD1; V: TRBV9; length: 15; DNA: TGTGCCAGCAATAGGGAGGCTCAGGGGGACACTGAAGCTTTCTTT; CDR3: CASNREAQGDTEAFF
J: TRBJ1-3; size: few; D: -; V: TRBV19; length: 15; DNA: TGTGCCAGTAGTATACACCGGGGGTCTGGAAACACCATATATTTT; CDR3: CASSIHRGSGNTIYF
J: TRBJ1-6; size: -; D: -; V: TRBV4-1; length: 15; DNA: TGCGCCAGCAGCCATGGACAGTGGGGTTACTCACCCCTCCACTTT; CDR3: CASSHGQWGYSPLHF
J: TRBJ1-5; size: once; D: TRBD1; V: TRBV6-6; length: 16; DNA: TGTGCCAGCAGTTACTCAGGGACAGGATCGGGTCAGCCCCAGCATTTT; CDR3: CASSYSGTGSGQPQHF
J: TRBJ2-3; size: -; D: TRBD2; V: TRBV5-1; length: 16; DNA: TGCGCCAGCAGCGGACTAGCGGGGGCTCCCACAGATACGCAGTATTTT; CDR3: CASSGLAGAPTDTQYF
J: TRBJ1-1; size: once; D: TRBD1; V: TRBV5-1; length: 15; DNA: TGCGCCAGCAGCATTGGGGACAGGCCGAGCACTGAAGCTTTCTTT; CDR3: CASSIGDRPSTEAFF
J: TRBJ1-5; size: -; D: -; V: TRBV12-3/TRBV12-4; length: 12; DNA: TGTGCCAGCAGCAAAATCAATCAGCCCCAGCATTTT; CDR3: CASSKINQPQHF
J: TRBJ1-6; size: -; D: TRBD1; V: TRBV12-3/TRBV12-4; length: 13; DNA: TGTGCCAGCAGAGGACAGGGATCTTCACCCCTCCACTTT; CDR3: CASRGQGSSPLHF
J: TRBJ2-4; size: -; D: TRBD1; V: TRBV12-5; length: 14; DNA: TGTGCTAGTGGTTTGGGGGACAGGGGGCACATTCAGTACTTC; CDR3: CASGLGDRGHIQYF
J: TRBJ1-6; size: -; D: -; V: TRBV2; length: 15; DNA: TGTGCCATTAGACCGGGGAGCTCCTATAATTCACCCCTCCACTTT; CDR3: CAIRPGSSYNSPLHF
J: TRBJ2-5; size: -; D: -; V: TRBV3-1/TRBV3-2; length: 13; DNA: TGTGCCAGCAGCCAAGGGAGGTATGAGACCCAGTACTTC; CDR3: CASSQGRYETQYF
J: TRBJ1-5; size: -; D: -; V: TRBV18; length: 14; DNA: TGTGCCAGCTCACGGACACGTAGCAATCAGCCCCAGCATTTT; CDR3: CASSRTRSNQPQHF
J: TRBJ1-1; size: once; D: TRBD1; V: TRBV12-3/TRBV12-4; length: 13; DNA: TGTGCCAGCAGTTATGGACAGGGCACTGAAGCTTTCTTT; CDR3: CASSYGQGTEAFF
J: TRBJ1-1; size: once; D: -; V: TRBV5-1; length: 15; DNA: TGCGCCAGCAGCTTGCGGGGACACTTGAACACTGAAGCTTTCTTT; CDR3: CASSLRGHLNTEAFF
J: TRBJ2-6; size: -; D: TRBD2; V: TRBV11-2; length: 18; DNA: TGTGCCAGCAGGAGTAGCGGGGCTTCCTTCTCTGGGGCCAACGTCCTGACTTTC; CDR3: CASRSSGASFSGANVLTF
J: TRBJ1-1; size: -; D: -; V: TRBV6-6; length: 14; DNA: TGTGCCAGCAAACTGGGACAAACGAACACTGAAGCTTTCTTT; CDR3: CASKLGQTNTEAFF
J: TRBJ2-7; size: -; D: -; V: TRBV29-1; length: 16; DNA: TGCAGCGTAGCCATGACGTACGTAGCGAACTCCTACGAGCAGTACTTC; CDR3: CSVAMTYVANSYEQYF
J: TRBJ2-7; size: once; D: TRBD1; V: TRBV18; length: 14; DNA: TGTGCCAGCTCCGAGGGACAGGCCGCCTACGAGCAGTACTTC; CDR3: CASSEGQAAYEQYF
J: TRBJ1-5; size: -; D: -; V: TRBV7-4; length: 17; DNA: TGTGCCAGCAGCTTATTGTTCCCAGGTTATAGCAATCAGCCCCAGCATTTT; CDR3: CASSLLFPGYSNQPQHF
J: TRBJ1-3; size: -; D: -; V: TRBV3-1/TRBV3-2; length: 16; DNA: TGTGCCAGCAGCCGGTCCACAGAGATCTCTGGAAACACCATATATTTT; CDR3: CASSRSTEISGNTIYF
J: TRBJ1-2; size: -; D: TRBD1; V: TRBV19; length: 15; DNA: TGTGCCAGTAGGACATCAGGGGGCGCAGTATGGGGCTACACCTTC; CDR3: CASRTSGGAVWGYTF
J: TRBJ2-2; size: -; D: -; V: TRBV19; length: 13; DNA: TGTGCCAGTAGGGGGAGAAGCACCGGGGAGCTGTTTTTT; CDR3: CASRGRSTGELFF
J: TRBJ1-4; size: -; D: -; V: TRBV19; length: 15; DNA: TGTGCCAGTAGTGCCCGAGGCAGAGCAAATGAAAAACTGTTTTTT; CDR3: CASSARGRANEKLFF
J: TRBJ1-5; size: few; D: -; V: TRBV2; length: 15; DNA: TGTGCCAGCAGTGAAGCGAGTCTCCCCGGGCAGCCCCAGCATTTT; CDR3: CASSEASLPGQPQHF
J: TRBJ1-1; size: -; D: -; V: TRBV24-1; length: 13; DNA: TGTGCCACCAGTGACGCAGGGAACACTGAAGCTTTCTTT; CDR3: CATSDAGNTEAFF
J: TRBJ1-3; size: -; D: TRBD1; V: TRBV19; length: 15; DNA: TGTGCCAGTAGTCGGACAGGCGACTCTGGAAACACCATATATTTT; CDR3: CASSRTGDSGNTIYF
J: TRBJ2-1; size: -; D: TRBD2; V: TRBV7-9; length: 18; DNA: TGTGCCAGCAGCTCCCCTTTCCTAGCGGGGGGGAAATACAATGAGCAGTTCTTC; CDR3: CASSSPFLAGGKYNEQFF
J: TRBJ2-3; size: -; D: TRBD1; V: TRBV5-1; length: 14; DNA: TGCGCCAGCACCCGGACAGGGGTTACAGATACGCAGTATTTT; CDR3: CASTRTGVTDTQYF
J: TRBJ1-2; size: few; D: -; V: TRBV27; length: 13; DNA: TGTGCCAGCAGTTTCGACGGGGTTTATGGCTACACCTTC; CDR3: CASSFDGVYGYTF
J: TRBJ2-5; size: -; D: TRBD1; V: TRBV7-6; length: 15; DNA: TGTGCCAGCAGCTCCCTTTGGACAGGGGGAGAGACCCAGTACTTC; CDR3: CASSSLWTGGETQYF
J: TRBJ1-6; size: once; D: TRBD1; V: TRBV4-1; length: 16; DNA: TGCGCCAGCAGCCAAGTGACAGGGAATGGTAATTCACCCCTCCACTTT; CDR3: CASSQVTGNGNSPLHF
J: TRBJ2-1; size: -; D: TRBD2; V: TRBV4-1; length: 17; DNA: TGCGCCAGCAGCCAAGTCCCTCTAGCGGTCTCCTACAATGAGCAGTTCTTC; CDR3: CASSQVPLAVSYNEQFF
J: TRBJ1-2; size: -; D: TRBD1; V: TRBV6-5; length: 15; DNA: TGTGCCAGCCGGGCAGGGACAGGGGATGTGTATGGCTACACCTTC; CDR3: CASRAGTGDVYGYTF
J: TRBJ2-3; size: once; D: TRBD1; V: TRBV11-2; length: 16; DNA: TGTGCCAGCAGCTTACATGACAGGGGGTACACAGATACGCAGTATTTT; CDR3: CASSLHDRGYTDTQYF
J: TRBJ2-1; size: -; D: -; V: TRBV7-2; length: 16; DNA: TGTGCCAGCAGCTTAGGGTCACGGGCCGGGGTCAATGAGCAGTTCTTC; CDR3: CASSLGSRAGVNEQFF
J: TRBJ1-1; size: -; D: -; V: TRBV7-2; length: 13; DNA: TGTGCCAGCAGGAAGACAGGGAACACTGAAGCTTTCTTT; CDR3: CASRKTGNTEAFF
J: TRBJ2-7; size: -; D: TRBD2; V: TRBV11-2; length: 14; DNA: TGTGCCAGCAGCTTGACTAGCGGGGTACACGAGCAGTACTTC; CDR3: CASSLTSGVHEQYF
J: TRBJ2-7; size: -; D: TRBD2; V: TRBV5-1; length: 17; DNA: TGCGCCAGCAGCTTGGGGACTAGCGGGGGGAGCTCCTACGAGCAGTACTTC; CDR3: CASSLGTSGGSSYEQYF
J: TRBJ2-5; size: -; D: TRBD1; V: TRBV7-9; length: 14; DNA: TGTGCCAGCAGCTTATCCGGGACAGCGGAGACCCAGTACTTC; CDR3: CASSLSGTAETQYF
J: TRBJ2-3; size: -; D: TRBD2; V: TRBV7-9; length: 15; DNA: TGTGCCAGCAGCTTACTAGCGGGTGGACAAGATACGCAGTATTTT; CDR3: CASSLLAGGQDTQYF
J: TRBJ2-7; size: -; D: TRBD1; V: TRBV2; length: 13; DNA: TGTGCCAGCAGTACAGGGGCCCGCAACGAGCAGTACTTC; CDR3: CASSTGARNEQYF
J: TRBJ1-2; size: once; D: -; V: TRBV7-2; length: 16; DNA: TGTGCCAGCAGCTCAGAGTGGGGGAGGCTTAGCTATGGCTACACCTTC; CDR3: CASSSEWGRLSYGYTF
J: TRBJ2-1; size: -; D: -; V: TRBV7-3; length: 13; DNA: TGTGCCAGCAGCTTGACTAGAAACAATGAGCAGTTCTTC; CDR3: CASSLTRNNEQFF
J: TRBJ1-3; size: -; D: TRBD1; V: TRBV7-6; length: 17; DNA: TGTGCCAGCAGCTTAGGCCCTACAGGGGGCGACGGAAACACCATATATTTT; CDR3: CASSLGPTGGDGNTIYF
J: TRBJ2-1; size: -; D: TRBD1; V: TRBV2; length: 14; DNA: TGTGCCAGCACTAGACAGGGTCCTTACAATGAGCAGTTCTTC; CDR3: CASTRQGPYNEQFF
J: TRBJ2-1; size: -; D: TRBD2; V: TRBV18; length: 14; DNA: TGTGCCAGCTCACAGGGACTAGCGGGGGTTGAGCAGTTCTTC; CDR3: CASSQGLAGVEQFF